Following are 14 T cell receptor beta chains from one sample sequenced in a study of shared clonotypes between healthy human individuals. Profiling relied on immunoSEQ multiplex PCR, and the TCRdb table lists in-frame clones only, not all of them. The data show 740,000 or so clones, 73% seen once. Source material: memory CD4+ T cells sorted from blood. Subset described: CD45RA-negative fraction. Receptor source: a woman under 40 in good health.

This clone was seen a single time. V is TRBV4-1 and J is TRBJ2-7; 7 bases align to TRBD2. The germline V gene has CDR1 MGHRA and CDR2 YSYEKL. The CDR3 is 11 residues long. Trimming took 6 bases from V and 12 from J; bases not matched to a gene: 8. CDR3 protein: CASSLRGRWYF. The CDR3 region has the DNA TGCGCCAGCAGTCTGCGCGGGAGATGGTACTTC.

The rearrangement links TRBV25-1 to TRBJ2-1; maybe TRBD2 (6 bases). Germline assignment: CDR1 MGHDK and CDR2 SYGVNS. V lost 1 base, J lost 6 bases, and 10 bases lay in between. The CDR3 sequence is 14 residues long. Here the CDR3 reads CASSELVAANEQFF. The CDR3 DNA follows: TGTGCCAGCAGTGAATTAGTAGCGGCCAATGAGCAGTTCTTC.

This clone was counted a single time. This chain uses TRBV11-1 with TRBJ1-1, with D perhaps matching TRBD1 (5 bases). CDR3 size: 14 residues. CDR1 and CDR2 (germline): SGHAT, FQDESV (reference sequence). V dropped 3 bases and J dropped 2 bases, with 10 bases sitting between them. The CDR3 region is CASSFTGLNTEAFF. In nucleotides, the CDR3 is TGTGCCAGCAGCTTTACAGGTCTTAACACTGAAGCTTTCTTT.

CDR3 in amino acids: CASSFSTMAYEQYF. In nucleotides, the CDR3 is TGTGCCAGCAGCTTCTCGACTATGGCCTACGAGCAGTACTTC. J is TRBJ2-7 and V is TRBV11-2, with TRBD2 as a possible D gene (5 bases). The CDR3 is made up of 14 amino acids. The germline V and J ends were trimmed by 3 bases and 2 bases, with 11 bases remaining between them. Germline CDR1 and CDR2: SGHAT and FQNNGV.

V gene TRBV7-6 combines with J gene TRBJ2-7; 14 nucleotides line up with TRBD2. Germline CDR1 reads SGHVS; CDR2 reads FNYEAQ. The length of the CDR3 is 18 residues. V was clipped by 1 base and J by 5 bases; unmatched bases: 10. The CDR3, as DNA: TGTGCCAGCAGCTTAGTTGGGACTAGCGGGAGCCGGGTCCACGAGCAGTACTTC. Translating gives CASSLVGTSGSRVHEQYF.

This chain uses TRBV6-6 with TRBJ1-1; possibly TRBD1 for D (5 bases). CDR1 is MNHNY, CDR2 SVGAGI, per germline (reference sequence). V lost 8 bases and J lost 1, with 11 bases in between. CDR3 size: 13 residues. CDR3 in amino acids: CASHPQANTEAFF. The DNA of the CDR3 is TGTGCCAGCCACCCACAGGCGAACACTGAAGCTTTCTTT.

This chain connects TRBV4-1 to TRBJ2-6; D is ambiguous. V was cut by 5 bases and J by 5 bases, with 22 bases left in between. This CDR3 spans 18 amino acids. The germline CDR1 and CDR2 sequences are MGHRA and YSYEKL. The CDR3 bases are TGCGCCAGCAGCGTTGGTTCTGAACCACAAAGTCGGGCCAACGTCCTGACTTTC. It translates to CASSVGSEPQSRANVLTF.

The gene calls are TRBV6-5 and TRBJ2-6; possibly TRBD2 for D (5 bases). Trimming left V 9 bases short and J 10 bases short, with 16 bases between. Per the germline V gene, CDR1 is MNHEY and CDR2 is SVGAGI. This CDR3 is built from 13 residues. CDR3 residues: CASSNAGGNVLTF. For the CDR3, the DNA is TGTGCCAGTAGCAACGCGGGCGGAAACGTCCTGACTTTC.

The CDR3 DNA reads as TGTGCCAGCAGCCGGGACGACTCTGGAAACACCATATATTTT. Protein sequence: CASSRDDSGNTIYF. The genes are TRBV14 and TRBJ1-3, with a weak D call TRBD1 (5 bases). V lost 4 bases and J lost 0, with 7 bases in between. CDR3 length: 14 amino acids. Germline loops: CDR1 SGHDN, CDR2 FVKESK.

CDR3 sequence (DNA): TGTGCCAGCTCACCTACAAATCTTAATAGCAATCAGCCCCAGCATTTT. Translated: CASSPTNLNSNQPQHF. The chain has TRBV18 and TRBJ1-5; no clear D gene. CDR1 KGHSH and CDR2 LQKENI come from the germline V gene. This CDR3 has 16 amino acids. Deletions cut 3 bases from V and 0 bases from J, with 12 bases between.

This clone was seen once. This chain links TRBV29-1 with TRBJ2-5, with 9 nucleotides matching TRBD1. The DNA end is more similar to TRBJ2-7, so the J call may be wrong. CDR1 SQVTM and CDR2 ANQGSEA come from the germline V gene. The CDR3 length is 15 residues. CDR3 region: CSVVPTDRGYYEQYF. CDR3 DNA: TGCAGCGTTGTCCCGACGGACAGGGGTTACTACGAGCAGTACTTC.

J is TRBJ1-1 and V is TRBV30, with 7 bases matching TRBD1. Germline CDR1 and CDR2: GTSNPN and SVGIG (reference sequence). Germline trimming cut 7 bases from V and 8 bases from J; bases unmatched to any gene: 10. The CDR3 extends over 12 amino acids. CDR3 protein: CASTGVKPEAFF. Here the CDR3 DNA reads TGTGCCTCAACAGGGGTCAAACCCGAAGCTTTCTTT. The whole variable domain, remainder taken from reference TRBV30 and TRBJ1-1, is SQTIHQWPATLVQPVGSPLSLECTVEGTSNPNLYWYRQAAGRGLQLLFYSVGIGQISSEVPQNLSASRPQDRQFILSSKKLLLSDSGFYLCASTGVKPEAFFGQGTRLTVV.

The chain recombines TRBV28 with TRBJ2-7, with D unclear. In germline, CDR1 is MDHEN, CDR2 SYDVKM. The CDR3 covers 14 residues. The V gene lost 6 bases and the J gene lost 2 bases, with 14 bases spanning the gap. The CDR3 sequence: CASSNHVGTYEQYF. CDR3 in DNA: TGTGCCAGCAGCAACCACGTGGGAACCTACGAGCAGTACTTC.

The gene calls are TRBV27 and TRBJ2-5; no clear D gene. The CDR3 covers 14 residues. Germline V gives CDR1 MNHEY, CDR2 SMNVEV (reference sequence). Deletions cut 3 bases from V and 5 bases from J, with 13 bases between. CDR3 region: CASSLRTASETQYF. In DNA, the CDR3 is TGTGCCAGCAGTTTGAGGACCGCCTCGGAGACCCAGTACTTC.